This T cell receptor (beta chain) was documented in a study of cytomegalovirus exposure and HLA in healthy donors (TCRdb year 2017). Describing the broader study: According to an earlier analysis of a few hundred of the donors, 150 million to 200 million T cells yielded roughly 110 million unique TCR beta sequences and roughly 280 Gb of sequence data. Roughly 310 gigabases of sequencing data and 80 million or so unique TCR sequences were included in an early release covering about 620 HLA-typed donors. Class I and class II HLA loci were covered by the typing at four-digit resolution. The study aimed to test whether cataloging public T cell receptors could reveal signatures of past pathogen exposure. In the later analysis, no new phenotypic data were used to find candidate immune exposures; instead, reliance was placed on TCR beta sequences and their occurrence across donors. A later genetic analysis used genome-wide SNP genotypes for about 65% of the roughly 700 donors, treating that subset as a discovery cohort. To predict cytomegalovirus infection status, the study brought together high-throughput TCR immunosequencing, statistical association of individual TCRs with disease status, and machine learning. All discovery cohort repertoires had been generated on a single sequencing platform. Donor age, sex, ethnicity and CMV serostatus were collected together with the repertoire data. Besides the first cohort of roughly 660 subjects, a separate validation cohort made up of 90 to 150 different subjects was used. To study patterns of TCR occurrence, a later analysis re-analyzed previously published TCR beta repertoires from under 750 donors and added high-resolution HLA genotyping. Typing coverage differed by locus: A, B, C, DRB1 and DQB1 were typed in about 620-630 donors, DQA1 in 522, DPA1 in 600 to 610, and DPB1 in just under 490. Using immunosequencing, the study profiled T cell repertoires from about 650 subjects and related those repertoires to cytomegalovirus serostatus. About five DR-DQ haplotypes were treated as single units for association and clustering because of strong linkage in the cohort. An earlier analysis of some 500 of the donors used high-throughput TCR beta sequencing to judge whether each TCR beta V gene segment behaved as functional or pseudogenic. Of the roughly 400 genotyped donors, about 80% fell in the genetic ancestry cluster associated with self-reported Caucasian donors. Among roughly 400 genotyped donors of the cohort, an average of roughly 230,000 unique TCR beta nucleotide sequences was sequenced per donor, of which about 18% were non-productive.

The cohort consisted of 650 to 850 healthy bone marrow donors. At the time of sampling, every cohort member was nominally healthy, though immune exposures that went unrecorded were likely present. The donor was CMV seronegative and was included in the group of under 450 seronegative cohort members. A peripheral blood sample was provided by each donor, and peripheral blood mononuclear cells were used for TCR beta sequencing. The Qiagen DNeasy Blood Extraction Kit was used to extract genomic DNA from the blood cell samples. Library preparation employed the immunoSEQ multiplex PCR assay. The multiplex PCR relied on a mix of 60 forward primers for TCR Vbeta segments and 13 reverse primers for TCR Jbeta segments. A multiplex PCR assay on genomic DNA amplified the CDR3 region of rearranged TCR beta genes. On the Illumina HiSeq System, the amplified TCR beta libraries were sequenced as 87-base-pair reads. Turning to the authors' computational methods: Across the roughly 670 repertoires, a later analysis counted 60 million to 90 million unique TCR beta chains, around 11 million of which were shared by at least two donors. To remove PCR and sequencing errors, raw reads were error-corrected and collapsed into unique sequences using a nearest-neighbor algorithm that merged closely related sequences. Alignment of CDR3 sequences to IMGT reference sequences was used to assign V, D and J gene segments. Each retained sequence needed at least a six-nucleotide match to both a V gene segment and a J gene segment. A rearrangement was called productive if the CDR3 had no stop codons and remained in frame with V and J, and every other rearrangement was called non-productive. Following IMGT convention, CDR3 was defined as the stretch from the second conserved V-encoded cysteine up to the conserved J-encoded phenylalanine. In an earlier analysis of around 570 of the donors, sequences lacking an unambiguous match to a single V gene segment were excluded. An earlier analysis of several hundred of the donors classified V segments as functional when productive rearrangements were above 56.7% and as segregating when the standard deviation between donors was above 5%. A statistical classification framework was built for diagnosing cytomegalovirus status from the catalog of TCR beta chain sequences. V and J gene assignment, in a later analysis, came from comparing TCR nucleotide sequences with IMGT/GENE-DB human TR gene sequences. A later analysis assigned CDR3 sequences and most-parsimonious VDJ recombination scenarios with the TCRdist pipeline. A later analysis defined each TCR beta chain by its CDR3 amino acid sequence plus V-gene family, and excluded reads lacking a unique V-gene family. As a way to deal with suspected cross-contamination and a sequencing artifact, a later analysis dropped nearly 600 nucleotide sequences that were highly shared and had low generation probability. A later analysis calculated a clonal expansion index for each public chain from normalized within-repertoire ranks of inferred template counts. A later analysis computed generation probabilities with a VDJ recombination model fitted to out-of-frame rearrangements, and checked the results against IGoR. In a later analysis, TCR-TCR, TCR-HLA and TCR-CMV co-occurrence was scored with hypergeometric tests, and a repertoire-size bias correction was applied to TCR pairs. To estimate false discovery rates, a later analysis permuted the HLA or CMV assignments 20 times. In a later analysis, co-occurring TCRs were grouped using DBSCAN, with TCRdist sequence similarity added in when clustering inside HLA-allele-positive subsets. For co-occurrence clustering, repertoires with fewer than 30,000 or more than 120,000 public chains were excluded, along with roughly 5 repertoires with anomalous nucleotide sharing. Not all clones reach the TCRdb copy of this immuneACCESS table, which keeps in-frame sequences only. Checked studies attribute under half of the gap to unresolved V genes and leave the rest unexplained. V and J calls and clone size are copied from that table; D and trimming were computed from the DNA. The data table for this sample lists about 160,000 clones. The top ten hold around 1.2% of the sample.

Concerning this clone: There is no known antigen for this receptor.

Results the study describes overall, beyond this receptor: Linkage disequilibrium might explain the correlated functional status among segregating V segments, but an unknown experimental factor could not be ruled out. Most TCR sequences were seen in very few donors, while some public TCRs were found in many individuals. A later analysis found that TCR association rates varied across HLA loci, with DRB1 alleles showing the most associated TCRs and HLA-C alleles the fewest. Because counts were too low, 15 to 20 rarely observed V segments, including chromosome 9 orphons, were left out of the earlier analysis of 587 of the donors. A later analysis reported that several top co-occurrence clusters appeared linked to parvovirus B19, influenza, CMV and Epstein-Barr virus. In vitro tests confirmed that three of the cytomegalovirus-associated TCR beta chains recognize cytomegalovirus antigens. A later genetic analysis reported fewer N-insertions in productive TCRs among donors in an Asian-associated ancestry cluster than the roughly 690-donor mean. A further reported finding was that TCR beta sequences accurately predicted the HLA-A and HLA-B alleles for most subjects in the first cohort. A group of highly shared sequence variants was considered likely to be a technical artifact of the sequencing pipeline. At a false discovery rate of 0.05, a later analysis linked 16,951 TCR beta sequences to specific HLA alleles. CMV serostatus was the only immune exposure information available for the cohort. An association between a missense DCLRE1C variant and V-gene and J-gene trimming of TCR beta chains was found in a later genetic analysis and replicated in an independent cohort. The authors suggested that the approach could potentially be generalized to other disease states and immunological phenotypes. HLA typing was unavailable for some donors at each locus, so association tests used only the typed subset. A later analysis found that HLA-associated TCR beta chains were more clonally expanded and had lower generation probabilities than equally common non-associated chains. Presence/absence analyses assumed roughly uniform sequencing depth across donors, an assumption that may not hold. The study listed over 150 TCR beta chains as associated with cytomegalovirus. Because the 87-base-pair reads could not distinguish some IMGT-functional V segments, including TRBV6-2 and TRBV6-3, those segments were excluded. In this cohort, only TCR beta chains were sequenced, and detectable features were limited by the absence of alpha or paired-chain data. Most CMV-associated TCR beta chains appeared to be HLA-restricted in a later analysis, and the HLA associations seemed to be driven largely by CMV exposure. Assigning TCR associations to individual alleles was difficult when HLA alleles, especially DR and DQ, strongly co-occurred. An earlier analysis of approximately 540 of the donors showed that most TCR beta V segments appeared in productive rearrangements either about 87% or about 30% of the time, which broadly matched IMGT annotations. The classifier was reported to diagnose cytomegalovirus status with high specificity and sensitivity in both the original cohort and the validation cohort.

The germline ends are 14 bases apart after V is trimmed by 1 base and J by 6 bases. The CDR3 covers 15 residues, taking in both the cysteine and the phenylalanine. CDR3 DNA is the only sequence kept; it has 45 bases, read in frame from the first base. CDR1 and CDR2 are read off the germline V gene as SGHDT and YYEEEE. The rearranged chain carries TRBV5-6 and TRBJ1-5; 6 matching bases give a weak D call of TRBD1. The sequence derives from a woman aged 60-75 years in good health and CMV-seronegative. The sample taken for sequencing was PBMCs. For the CDR3, the sequence is CASSLRTLGGQPQHF. The DNA is TGTGCCAGCAGCTTGAGGACACTAGGGGGTCAGCCCCAGCATTTT.